This TCR beta chain appears in the sequencing data of a study of siplizumab effects on memory and regulatory T cells. Concerning this clone itself: As yet, its antigen is unknown.

Study conclusions and caveats: Memory cells seemed less diverse than naive T cells, which also seemed major contributors to the alloresponse. Sequences below about 10^-5 frequency were poorly captured, and few alloreactive clones mapped to unstimulated subsets.

Libraries were prepared by immunoSEQ multiplex PCR; TCRdb keeps only in-frame clonotypes and omits some of them. This sample carries some 100,000 clones, 92% of them seen once, and the ten largest clones take around 0.73%. This CDR3 is 13 amino acids long. V was cut by 8 bases and J by 0 bases, with 11 bases left in between. Germline CDR1 and CDR2: MNHNS and SASEGT. V gene TRBV6-1 combines with J gene TRBJ2-7, with D tentatively TRBD1 (6 bases). The sequence was obtained from a human donor in good health. The sample consisted of Tregs sorted from blood. CDR3 nucleotides: TGTGCCAGCGGACCGGGACACTCCTACGAGCAGTACTTC. Translation gives CASGPGHSYEQYF.